This TCR beta chain originates from a study of T-cell memory formation after mild COVID-19. Overall study: Clustering of TCRs was largely donor specific. Findings and limits, study-wide: The SARS-CoV-2 specificity of second-wave clones reaching peak at day 37 remained unverified. The study found contracting CD4+ clones mainly in CM and EM and contracting CD8+ clones in EMRA.

Using constant-segment primers, 5'RACE produced TCR alpha and TCR beta cDNA libraries carrying sample barcodes and UMIs. In TCRdb, the 5' RACE reads were re-called with MiXCR into one record per CDR3 protein. The sample shows around 29,000 distinct CDR3 sequences, about 16% of them seen only once. Per the germline V gene, CDR1 is SEHNR and CDR2 is FQNEAQ (reference sequence). The germline V and J ends were trimmed by 6 bases and 4 bases, with 10 bases remaining between them. The CDR3 runs 12 residues. For this clonotype: As yet, its antigen is unknown.

The TCR sequence derives from an adult who had mild COVID-19 (a few samples of this study predate the infection). Cell type and time point are not known. The sequenced sample consisted of PBMCs or a T cell subset sorted from them (not recorded which). The chain has TRBV7-9 and TRBJ2-7; D unclear. The CDR3 protein is CASSLAVYEQYF. The CDR3 DNA follows: TGTGCCAGCAGTCTTGCGGTTTACGAGCAGTACTTC.